The present TCR beta chain was sequenced within a study of blood T cell repertoires in COVID-19. Whole-study context: Material from acute and convalescent COVID-19 was sourced from the United States, Italy and Spain. PBMCs, B-cell-depleted T cells, or T cells were the source of the cDNA or gDNA that made up the material.

Original methodology: Quantification of nucleated cells was approximated via reference gene primer amplification. Clones were read by immunoSEQ multiplex PCR, and TCRdb kept only the in-frame ones, dropping some. V, J and clone size are taken as reported in that table, and D and trimming were inferred from the DNA itself. The sample lists 250,000 to 300,000 clones; around four fifths were seen once. The length of the CDR3 is 14 residues. Germline lookup yields CDR1 SNHLY and CDR2 FYNNEI. Trimming cost V 6 bases and J 5 bases; bases outside gene matches: 6. This sequence joins TRBV2 and TRBJ1-5, with 8 positions matching TRBD1. This TCR derives from an elderly man with acute or convalescent COVID-19. Sequencing input: peripheral blood. Here the CDR3 DNA reads TGTGCCAGCAGCACGACAGGGGACCATCAGCCCCAGCATTTT. This gives the protein CASSTTGDHQPQHF.